The T cell receptor (beta chain) under discussion was sequenced for a study of blood T cell repertoires in COVID-19. Study summary: From the United States, Italy and Spain came samples of acute and convalescent COVID-19. The analysed material was cDNA or gDNA that came from T cells, B-cell-depleted T cells, or PBMCs.

Authors' analysis steps: Amplification of reference gene primers was used by the study to estimate nucleated cell counts. Profiled with immunoSEQ multiplex PCR; TCRdb holds only in-frame clones, not every one. V, J and clone size were drawn from that table, and D and trimming were deduced from the DNA. The sample consists of around 16,000 clones, 85% to 90% of them appearing once. This receptor was identified in a man aged 55-75 years with acute or convalescent COVID-19. Source material: peripheral blood.

The CDR3 bases are TGTGCCAGCAGCGCCGATGGGACTGCGGGCGGGACCCAGTACTTC. This gives the protein CASSADGTAGGTQYF. V gene TRBV11-1 combines with J gene TRBJ2-5; D is perhaps TRBD2 (6 bases). V dropped 5 bases and J dropped 7 bases, with 20 bases sitting between them. Germline loops: CDR1 SGHAT, CDR2 FQDESV (reference sequence). This CDR3 contains 15 residues.